Listed here are 17 T cell receptor beta chains from one sample, sequenced in a study of regulatory T cells in long-lasting Graves disease. Time point described: newly diagnosed GD, antithyroid drugs for less than 3 months. Extracted RNA from PBMCs served as the source of the TCR library. Investigators prepared the TCR beta libraries by applying iRepertoire HTBI primers and Arm-PCR of CDR3 regions. TCRdb reanalysed the multiplex PCR reads using MiXCR and keeps one entry per CDR3 protein. The sample includes roughly 500,000 distinct CDR3 sequences, approximately 12% of them seen just once. The data were also submitted as part of a second study, on T cells in Graves' hyperthyroidism and ophthalmopathy.

The specimen was peripheral blood mononuclear cells (PBMCs), collected at new diagnosis, from a patient treated with antithyroid drugs. The receptors derive from a man aged 25-40 years with Graves disease.

This clonotype was detected many times. The genes are TRBV6-5 and TRBJ2-6; D gene uncertain. The germline V gene has CDR1 MNHEY and CDR2 SVGAGI. The V end was cut by 4 bases, the J end by 1 base, with 8 bases between. There are 15 residues in the CDR3. The CDR3 here is CASSSYQSGANVLTF. In DNA, the CDR3 is TGTGCCAGCAGTTCCTACCAATCTGGGGCCAACGTCCTGACTTTC.

In its sample, this clonotype was seen a few times. This chain connects TRBV2 to TRBJ1-1; 10 bases match TRBD1. CDR3 length: 14 amino acids. The germline V gene has CDR1 SNHLY and CDR2 FYNNEI. After removal of 7 bases from V and 4 bases from J, the junction contained 6 bases not matched to a gene. The CDR3 sequence: CASMTGGGSTEAFF. The CDR3 DNA sequence: TGTGCCAGCATGACAGGGGGCGGCTCCACTGAAGCTTTCTTT.

A remark on this clonotype: A much more abundant neighbour one base away suggests this may be a read error. The V gene is TRBV6-2 or TRBV6-3, the J gene TRBJ2-1; D is uncertain. CDR1 and CDR2 (germline): MNHEY, SVGEGT. Trimming removed 2 bases at V and 12 bases at J, with 14 bases between. This CDR3 has 13 residues. For the CDR3, the DNA is TGTGCCAGCAGTTACGACGGATTCGATGGGCAGTTCTTC. Its protein product is CASSYDGFDGQFF.

This clonotype was observed at least ten times. This chain uses TRBV12-3 or TRBV12-4 with TRBJ2-7; 9 bases align to TRBD2. Unmatched junction bases numbered 6, after V lost 8 bases and J lost 1 base. The CDR3 extends over 14 amino acids. CDR3 in amino acids: CASAREGRSYEQYF. CDR3 nucleotides: TGTGCCAGCGCGCGGGAGGGCCGGTCCTACGAGCAGTACTTC.

This clonotype was counted many times. V usage is TRBV6-1 and J usage is TRBJ2-5; no firm D call. Looked up from germline, CDR1 is MNHNS and CDR2 is SASEGT. The V gene lost 5 bases and the J gene lost 5 bases, with 12 bases spanning the gap. The CDR3 has 13 amino acids. The CDR3 is CASSPGEVETQYF. CDR3 in DNA: TGTGCCAGCAGTCCCGGAGAGGTGGAGACCCAGTACTTC.

There are many counts of this clonotype. The rearrangement links TRBV5-1 to TRBJ2-2; D perhaps matches TRBD2 (5 bases). Per the germline V gene, CDR1 is SGHRS and CDR2 is YFSETQ. Deletions cut 2 bases from V and 2 bases from J, with 10 bases between. The CDR3 covers 15 residues. As DNA, the CDR3 is TGCGCCAGCAGCTTTGGTGGGAGCAACACCGGGGAGCTGTTTTTT. It encodes CASSFGGSNTGELFF.

This clonotype was found many times. The rearrangement uses TRBV27 and TRBJ2-2; 7 bases are a match to TRBD2. The germline gives CDR1 MNHEY, CDR2 SMNVEV (reference sequence). CDR3 length equals 14 residues. Trimming removed 5 bases from V and 6 bases from J; junction bases left unmatched: 6. The CDR3 is CASSGEAGPGELFF. The CDR3 region has the DNA TGTGCCAGCAGTGGGGAAGCGGGACCCGGGGAGCTGTTTTTT.

This clonotype showed up many times. The J gene is TRBJ2-6, the V gene TRBV7-2; weak D call: TRBD1 (6 bases). Trimming left V 0 bases short and J 5 bases short, with 8 bases between. The CDR3 spans 15 residues. Germline CDR1 is SGHTA and CDR2 is FQGNSA. CDR3 coding DNA: TGTGCCAGCAGCTTAGCGGGGGCAAGGGCCAACGTCCTGACTTTC. Encoded protein: CASSLAGARANVLTF.

This clonotype was seen repeatedly, ten times or more. The CDR3 here is CSVGGFIPGQGAYNEQFF. CDR3 in DNA: TGCAGCGTTGGGGGTTTCATCCCGGGACAGGGGGCCTACAATGAGCAGTTCTTC. The genes are TRBV29-1 and TRBJ2-1; 11 bases are a match to TRBD1. Germline V gives CDR1 SQVTM, CDR2 ANQGSEA. Trimming at V came to 4 bases and at J to 2 bases, leaving 13 bases not matched to a gene. The CDR3 has 18 residues.

Regarding this clonotype: A much larger clone is a single base away; this may be a read error. This sequence joins TRBV5-1 and TRBJ1-4; D is undetermined. Germline lookup yields CDR1 SGHRS and CDR2 YFSETQ. CDR3 size: 17 residues. Here the CDR3 reads CTSSLGIGGATNEKLFF. CDR3 DNA: TGCACCAGCAGCTTGGGCATAGGCGGAGCAACTAATGAAAAACTGTTTTTT.

The V call is TRBV5-1, the J call TRBJ1-1; the match to TRBD1 covers 8 bases. This CDR3 spans 17 amino acids. CDR1 SGHRS and CDR2 YFSETQ come from the germline V gene. V gave up 4 bases and J gave up 0 bases; unmatched junction bases: 11. The CDR3: CASSARQGQLMNTEAFF. The CDR3 region has the DNA TGCGCCAGCAGCGCCCGACAGGGGCAACTCATGAACACTGAAGCTTTCTTT.

This clonotype was observed a handful of times. The chain employs TRBV3-1 and TRBJ1-1, with D possibly TRBD1 on 5 matching bases. This CDR3 is built from 13 residues. Trimming stripped 0 bases from V and 7 bases from J, with 9 bases between. Germline V gene sequence: CDR1 LGHDT, CDR2 YNNKEL (reference sequence). CDR3 sequence: CASSQDPGNEAFF. DNA of the CDR3: TGTGCCAGCAGCCAAGATCCAGGGAATGAAGCTTTCTTT.

This clonotype was counted a few times. The gene calls are TRBV24-1 and TRBJ2-6; 9 nucleotides line up with TRBD1. Germline assignment: CDR1 KGHDR and CDR2 SFDVKD. The CDR3 consists of 17 residues. Trimming took 7 bases from V and 2 from J; bases not matched to a gene: 8. CDR3: CATRPGQGNPGANVLTF. Here the CDR3 DNA reads TGTGCCACCAGGCCGGGACAGGGAAATCCTGGGGCCAACGTCCTGACTTTC.

Worth noting for this clonotype: A much larger clonotype is one base distant, so this may be a read error. The rearrangement uses TRBV7-8 and TRBJ1-4; 9 positions agree with TRBD1. The CDR3 is 15 amino acids. Germline CDR1 is SGHVS and CDR2 is FQNEAQ. CDR3 bases: TGTGCCAGCAGCATCAGGACAGGGGATAATGGAAAACTGTTTTTT. This gives the protein CASSIRTGDNGKLFF.

The sample holds many counts of this clonotype. J is TRBJ2-3 and V is TRBV27; 11 bases match TRBD2. The CDR3 sequence is 17 residues long. V lost 1 base and J lost 3; bases outside the gene matches: 6. Germline values: CDR1 MNHEY, CDR2 SMNVEV (reference sequence). CDR3 nucleotides: TGTGCCAGCAGTTTATTCCCTAGCGGGAGGAAAACAGATACGCAGTATTTT. As protein: CASSLFPSGRKTDTQYF.

This clonotype was seen a few times. J is TRBJ1-5 and V is TRBV19, with D possibly matching TRBD1 (5 bases). This CDR3 contains 15 residues. V lost 6 bases, J lost 7 bases, and 19 bases lay in between. Germline V lookup: CDR1 LNHDA, CDR2 SQIVND (reference sequence). CDR3 sequence: CASSPGQGLGQPQHF. For the CDR3, the DNA is TGTGCCAGTAGCCCTGGGCAGGGTTTGGGGCAGCCCCAGCATTTT.

This clonotype was seen repeatedly, ten times or more. Written as DNA, the CDR3 is TGTGCCAGCAGCTTGGGTAATTACAATGAGCAGTTCTTC. Protein: CASSLGNYNEQFF. The genes are TRBV7-9 and TRBJ2-1, with D uncertain. This CDR3 is 13 amino acids long. Between the trimmed V and J ends, which lost 3 bases and 4 bases, there was a span of 7 bases. The germline V gene encodes CDR1 SEHNR and CDR2 FQNEAQ (reference sequence).